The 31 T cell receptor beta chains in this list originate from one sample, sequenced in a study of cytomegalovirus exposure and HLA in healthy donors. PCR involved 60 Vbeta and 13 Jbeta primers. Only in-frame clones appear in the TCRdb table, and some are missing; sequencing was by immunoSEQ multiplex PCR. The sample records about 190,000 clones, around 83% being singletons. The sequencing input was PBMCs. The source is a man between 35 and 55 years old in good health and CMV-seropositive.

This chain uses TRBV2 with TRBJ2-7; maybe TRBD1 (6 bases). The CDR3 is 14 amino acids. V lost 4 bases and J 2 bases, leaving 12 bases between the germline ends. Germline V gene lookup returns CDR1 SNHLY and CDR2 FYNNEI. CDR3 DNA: TGTGCCAGCAGTGTGGCTGACAGGACCTACGAGCAGTACTTC. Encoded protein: CASSVADRTYEQYF.

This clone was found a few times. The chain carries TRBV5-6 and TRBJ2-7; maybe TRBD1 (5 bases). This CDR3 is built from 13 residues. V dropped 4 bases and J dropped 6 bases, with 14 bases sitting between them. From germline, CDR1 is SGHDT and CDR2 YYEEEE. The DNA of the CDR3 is TGTGCCAGCAGCGACAGTCGGGTCGGCGAGCAGTACTTC. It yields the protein CASSDSRVGEQYF.

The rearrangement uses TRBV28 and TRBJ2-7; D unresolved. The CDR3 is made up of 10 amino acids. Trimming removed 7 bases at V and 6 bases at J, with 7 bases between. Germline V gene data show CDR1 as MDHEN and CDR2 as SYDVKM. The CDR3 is CASIGVEQYF. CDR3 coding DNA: TGTGCCAGCATCGGAGTCGAGCAGTACTTC.

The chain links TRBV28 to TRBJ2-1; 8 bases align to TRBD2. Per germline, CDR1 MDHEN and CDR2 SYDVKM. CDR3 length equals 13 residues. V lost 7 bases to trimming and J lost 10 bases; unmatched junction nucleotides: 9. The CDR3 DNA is TGTGCCAGCACCCACCTTCCGGGGGGGGAGCAGTTCTTC. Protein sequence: CASTHLPGGEQFF. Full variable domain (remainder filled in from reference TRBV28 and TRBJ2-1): DVKVTQSSRYLVKRTGEKVFLECVQDMDHENMFWYRQDPGLGLRLIYFSYDVKMKEKGDIPEGYSVSREKKERFSLILESASTNQTSMYLCASTHLPGGEQFFGPGTRLTVL.

The CDR3 region has the DNA TGTGCCAGCAGCGTAGGTCCCTCCGGGAGCGGGGATACGCAGTATTTT. It codes for CASSVGPSGSGDTQYF. V gene TRBV9 combines with J gene TRBJ2-3; maybe TRBD2 (6 bases). V was clipped by 0 bases and J by 6 bases, with 17 bases between them. Germline V gene lookup returns CDR1 SGDLS and CDR2 YYNGEE. This CDR3 contains 16 residues.

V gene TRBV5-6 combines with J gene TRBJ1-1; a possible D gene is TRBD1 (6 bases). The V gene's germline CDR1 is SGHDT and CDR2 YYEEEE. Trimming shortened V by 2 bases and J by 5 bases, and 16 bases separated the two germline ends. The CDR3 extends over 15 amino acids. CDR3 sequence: CASSLSPGAETEAFF. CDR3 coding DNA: TGTGCCAGCAGCTTATCTCCAGGGGCGGAAACTGAAGCTTTCTTT.

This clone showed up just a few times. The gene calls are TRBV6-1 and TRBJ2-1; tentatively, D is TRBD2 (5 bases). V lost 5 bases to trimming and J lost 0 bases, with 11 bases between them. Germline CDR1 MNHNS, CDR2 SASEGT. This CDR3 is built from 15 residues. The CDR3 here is CASSQGLVSYNEQFF. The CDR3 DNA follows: TGTGCCAGCAGTCAAGGACTTGTCTCCTACAATGAGCAGTTCTTC.

In DNA, the CDR3 is TGTGCCAGCAGCGTCTTAATTGGGACACCTTACGAGCAGTACTTC. It specifies CASSVLIGTPYEQYF. V and J are TRBV5-4 and TRBJ2-7, with a tentative D call TRBD1 (6 bases). Germline V gene sequence: CDR1 SGHNT, CDR2 YYREEE (reference sequence). The CDR3 sequence is 15 residues long. The ends were cut back, 4 bases at V and 4 bases at J, with 18 bases in the middle. The full variable domain, in which reference TRBV5-4 and TRBJ2-7 provide the parts outside the CDR3, is ETGVTQSPTHLIKTRGQQVTLRCSSQSGHNTVSWYQQALGQGPQFIFQYYREEENGRGNFPPRFSGLQFPNYSSELNVNALELDDSALYLCASSVLIGTPYEQYFGPGTRLTVT.

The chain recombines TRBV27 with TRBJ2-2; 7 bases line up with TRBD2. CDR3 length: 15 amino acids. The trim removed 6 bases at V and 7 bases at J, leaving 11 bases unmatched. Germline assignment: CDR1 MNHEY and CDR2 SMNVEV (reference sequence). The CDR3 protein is CASSRGAGTVGELFF. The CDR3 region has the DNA TGTGCCAGCAGCCGGGGAGCGGGGACCGTCGGGGAGCTGTTTTTT.

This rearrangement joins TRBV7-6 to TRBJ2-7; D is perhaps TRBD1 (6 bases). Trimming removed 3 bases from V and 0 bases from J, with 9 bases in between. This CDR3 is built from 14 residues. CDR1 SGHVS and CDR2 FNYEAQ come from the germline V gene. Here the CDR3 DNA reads TGTGCCAGCAGCTTTGGCAGGGGCTCCTACGAGCAGTACTTC. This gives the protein CASSFGRGSYEQYF.

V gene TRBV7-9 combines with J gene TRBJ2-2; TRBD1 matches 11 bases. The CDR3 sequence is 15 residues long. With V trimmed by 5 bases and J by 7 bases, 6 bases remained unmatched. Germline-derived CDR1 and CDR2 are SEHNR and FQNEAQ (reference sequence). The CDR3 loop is CASSKGQGDHGELFF. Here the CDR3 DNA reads TGTGCCAGCAGCAAGGGACAGGGGGATCACGGGGAGCTGTTTTTT.

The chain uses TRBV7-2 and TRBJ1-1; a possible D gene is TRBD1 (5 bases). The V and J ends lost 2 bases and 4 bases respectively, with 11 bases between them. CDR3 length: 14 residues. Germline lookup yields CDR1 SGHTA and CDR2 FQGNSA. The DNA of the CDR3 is TGTGCCAGCAGCTTACAAGGGGATCCCACTGAAGCTTTCTTT. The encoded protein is CASSLQGDPTEAFF.

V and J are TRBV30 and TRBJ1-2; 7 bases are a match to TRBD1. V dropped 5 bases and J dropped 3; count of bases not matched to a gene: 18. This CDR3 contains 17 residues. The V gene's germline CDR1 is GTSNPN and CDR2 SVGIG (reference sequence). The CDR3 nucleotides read TGTGCCTGGGTCGGATCTAAGACAGGGAGAAATTACTATGGCTACACCTTC. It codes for CAWVGSKTGRNYYGYTF.

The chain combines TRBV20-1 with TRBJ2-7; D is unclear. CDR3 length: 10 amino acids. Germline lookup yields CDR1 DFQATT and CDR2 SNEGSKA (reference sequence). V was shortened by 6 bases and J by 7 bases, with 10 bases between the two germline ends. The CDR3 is CSAVAGEQYF. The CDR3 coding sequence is TGCAGTGCCGTCGCCGGGGAGCAGTACTTC.

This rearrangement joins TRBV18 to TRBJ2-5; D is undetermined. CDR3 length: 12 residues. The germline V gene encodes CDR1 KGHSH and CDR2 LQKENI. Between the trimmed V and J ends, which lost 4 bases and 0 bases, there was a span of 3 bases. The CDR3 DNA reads TGTGCCAGCTCACACAACCAAGAGACCCAGTACTTC. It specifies CASSHNQETQYF.

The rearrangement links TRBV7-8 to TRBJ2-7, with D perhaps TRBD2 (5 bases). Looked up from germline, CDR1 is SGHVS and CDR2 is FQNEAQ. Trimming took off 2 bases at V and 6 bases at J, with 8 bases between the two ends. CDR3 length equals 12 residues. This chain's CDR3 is CASSLIAIEQYF. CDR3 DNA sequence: TGTGCCAGCAGCTTAATAGCGATCGAGCAGTACTTC.

CDR3 loop: CASSQDSDSYRGYTF. CDR3 nucleotides: TGCGCCAGCAGCCAAGATTCCGACAGCTACAGGGGCTACACCTTC. V and J are TRBV4-1 and TRBJ1-2; D is possibly TRBD1 (5 bases). V lost 0 bases and J lost 8, with 16 bases in between. Looked up from germline, CDR1 is MGHRA and CDR2 is YSYEKL. This CDR3 comprises 15 residues.

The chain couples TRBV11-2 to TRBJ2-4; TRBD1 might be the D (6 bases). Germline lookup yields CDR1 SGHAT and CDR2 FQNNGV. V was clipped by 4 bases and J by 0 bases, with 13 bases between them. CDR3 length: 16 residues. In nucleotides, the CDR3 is TGTGCCAGCAGCTCCCATCCGGGACAAGCCAAAAACATTCAGTACTTC. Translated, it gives CASSSHPGQAKNIQYF.

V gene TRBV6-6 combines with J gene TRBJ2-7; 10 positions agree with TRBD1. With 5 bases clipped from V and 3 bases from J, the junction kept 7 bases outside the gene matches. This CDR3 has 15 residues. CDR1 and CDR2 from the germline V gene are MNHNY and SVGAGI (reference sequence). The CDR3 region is CASSQPGQGFYEQYF. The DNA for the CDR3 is TGTGCCAGCAGTCAACCGGGACAGGGGTTCTACGAGCAGTACTTC.

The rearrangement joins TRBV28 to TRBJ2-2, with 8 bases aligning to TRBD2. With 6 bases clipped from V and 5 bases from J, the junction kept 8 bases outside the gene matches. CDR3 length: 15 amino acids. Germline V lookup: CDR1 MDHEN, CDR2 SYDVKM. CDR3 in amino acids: CASSAGGKGTGELFF. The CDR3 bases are TGTGCCAGCAGCGCGGGGGGAAAAGGGACCGGGGAGCTGTTTTTT.

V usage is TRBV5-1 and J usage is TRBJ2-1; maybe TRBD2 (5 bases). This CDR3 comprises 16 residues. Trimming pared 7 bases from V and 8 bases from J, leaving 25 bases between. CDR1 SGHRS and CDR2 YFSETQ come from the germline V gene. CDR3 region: CASLQAPPSGVDEQFF. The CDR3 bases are TGCGCCAGCCTGCAGGCCCCCCCGTCCGGGGTCGATGAGCAGTTCTTC. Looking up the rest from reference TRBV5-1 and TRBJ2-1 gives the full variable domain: KAGVTQTPRYLIKTRGQQVTLSCSPISGHRSVSWYQQTPGQGLQFLFEYFSETQRNKGNFPGRFSGRQFSNSRSEMNVSTLELGDSALYLCASLQAPPSGVDEQFFGPGTRLTVL.

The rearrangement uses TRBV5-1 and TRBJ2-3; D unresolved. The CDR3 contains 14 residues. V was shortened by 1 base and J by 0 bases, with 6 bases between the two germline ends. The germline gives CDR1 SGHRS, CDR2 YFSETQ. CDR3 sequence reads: CASSLFSSTDTQYF. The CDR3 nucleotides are TGCGCCAGCAGCTTGTTCAGTAGCACAGATACGCAGTATTTT. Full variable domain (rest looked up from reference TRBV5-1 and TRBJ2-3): KAGVTQTPRYLIKTRGQQVTLSCSPISGHRSVSWYQQTPGQGLQFLFEYFSETQRNKGNFPGRFSGRQFSNSRSEMNVSTLELGDSALYLCASSLFSSTDTQYFGPGTRLTVL.

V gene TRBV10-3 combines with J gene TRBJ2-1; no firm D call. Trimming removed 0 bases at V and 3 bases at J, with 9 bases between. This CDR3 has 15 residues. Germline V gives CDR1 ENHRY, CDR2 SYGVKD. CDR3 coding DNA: TGTGCCATCAGTGAGTCCGTCGGCGGCTACAATGAGCAGTTCTTC. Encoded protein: CAISESVGGYNEQFF.

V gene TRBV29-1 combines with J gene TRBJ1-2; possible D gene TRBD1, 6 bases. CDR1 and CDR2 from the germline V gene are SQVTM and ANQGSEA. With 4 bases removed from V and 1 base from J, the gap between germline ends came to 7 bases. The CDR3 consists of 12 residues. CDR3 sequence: CSVVGGNYGYTF. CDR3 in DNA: TGCAGCGTTGTAGGGGGTAACTATGGCTACACCTTC.

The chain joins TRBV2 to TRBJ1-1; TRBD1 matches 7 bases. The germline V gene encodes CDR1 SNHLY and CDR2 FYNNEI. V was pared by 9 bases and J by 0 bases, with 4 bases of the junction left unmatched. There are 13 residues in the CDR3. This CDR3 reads CASTGQMNTEAFF. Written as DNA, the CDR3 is TGTGCCAGTACGGGACAGATGAACACTGAAGCTTTCTTT.

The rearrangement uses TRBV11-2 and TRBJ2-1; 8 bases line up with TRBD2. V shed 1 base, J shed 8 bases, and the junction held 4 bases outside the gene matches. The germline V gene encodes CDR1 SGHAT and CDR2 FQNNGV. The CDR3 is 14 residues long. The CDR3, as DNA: TGTGCCAGCAGCTTAGGACGGGAGGGGTATGAGCAGTTCTTC. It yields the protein CASSLGREGYEQFF.

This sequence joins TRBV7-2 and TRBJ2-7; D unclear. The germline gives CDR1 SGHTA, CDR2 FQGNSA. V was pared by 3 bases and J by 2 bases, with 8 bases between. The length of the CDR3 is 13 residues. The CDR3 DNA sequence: TGTGCCAGCAGCTTGTTGCAGGCCTACGAGCAGTACTTC. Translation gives CASSLLQAYEQYF.

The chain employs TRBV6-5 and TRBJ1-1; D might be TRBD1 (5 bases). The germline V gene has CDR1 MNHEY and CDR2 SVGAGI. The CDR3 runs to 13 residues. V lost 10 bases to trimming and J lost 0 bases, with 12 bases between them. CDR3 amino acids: CATRRGMNTEAFF. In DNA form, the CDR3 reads TGTGCCACCAGACGGGGGATGAACACTGAAGCTTTCTTT.

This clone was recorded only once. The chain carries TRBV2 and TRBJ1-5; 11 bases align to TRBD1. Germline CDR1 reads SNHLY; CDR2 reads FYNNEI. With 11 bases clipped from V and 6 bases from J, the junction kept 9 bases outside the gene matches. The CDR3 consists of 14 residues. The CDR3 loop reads CAGSSGTGGQPQHF. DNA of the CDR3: TGTGCCGGAAGTTCTGGGACAGGGGGTCAGCCCCAGCATTTT.

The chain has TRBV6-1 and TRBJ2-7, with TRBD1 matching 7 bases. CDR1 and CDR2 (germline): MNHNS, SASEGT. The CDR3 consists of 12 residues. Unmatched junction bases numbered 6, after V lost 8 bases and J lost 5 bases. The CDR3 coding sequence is TGTGCCAGCCGCGACAGGGTTCACGAGCAGTACTTC. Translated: CASRDRVHEQYF.

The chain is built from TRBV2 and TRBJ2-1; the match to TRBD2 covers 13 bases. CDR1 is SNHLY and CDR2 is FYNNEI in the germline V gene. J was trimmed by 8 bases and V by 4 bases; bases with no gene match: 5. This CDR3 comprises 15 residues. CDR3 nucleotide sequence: TGTGCCAGCAGTGGACTAGCGGGAGGTTACGATGAGCAGTTCTTC. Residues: CASSGLAGGYDEQFF.